This T cell receptor (beta chain) was retrieved from a study of cytomegalovirus exposure and HLA in healthy donors. With respect to this clone: Its antigen remains unknown.

PCR employed 60 Vbeta and 13 Jbeta primers. Original processing methods: Later, 65 million to 85 million unique TCR beta chains were counted in an analysis, and some 9.9 million of them were shared. TCRdb's table, derived via immunoSEQ multiplex PCR, lists solely in-frame clones and lacks some. V and J calls and clone size are those listed in that table; D and trimming were worked out from the DNA. Of about 92,000 clones detected, about four fifths appear once; the ten largest clones hold 5.6%. Study results and caveats: When analyzed later, a missense DCLRE1C variant was found to be linked to TCR beta V- and J-gene trimming. In vitro work confirmed that a few CMV-associated chains recognize CMV antigens.

The specimen was PBMCs. The receptor comes from a woman younger than 35 in good health and CMV-seropositive.

CDR3 in DNA: TGTGCCAGCAGTTACTCGGACACCCTCTACGAGCAGTACTTC. Its protein is CASSYSDTLYEQYF. This chain joins TRBV6-5 and TRBJ2-7; possibly TRBD1 for D (5 bases). There are 14 residues in the CDR3. Germline-derived CDR1 and CDR2 are MNHEY and SVGAGI. Trimming left V 0 bases short and J 3 bases short, with 9 bases between.